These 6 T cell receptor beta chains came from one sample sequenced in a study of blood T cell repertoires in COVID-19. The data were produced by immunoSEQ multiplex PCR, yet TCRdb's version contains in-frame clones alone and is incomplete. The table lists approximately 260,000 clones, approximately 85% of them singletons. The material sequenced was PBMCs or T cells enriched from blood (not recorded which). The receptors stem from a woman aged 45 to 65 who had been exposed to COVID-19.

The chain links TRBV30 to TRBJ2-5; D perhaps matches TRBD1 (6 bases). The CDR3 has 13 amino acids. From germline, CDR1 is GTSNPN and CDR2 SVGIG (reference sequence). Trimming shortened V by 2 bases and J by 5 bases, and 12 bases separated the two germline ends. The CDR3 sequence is CAWSITGLETQYF. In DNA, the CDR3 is TGTGCCTGGAGTATCACAGGGTTGGAGACCCAGTACTTC.

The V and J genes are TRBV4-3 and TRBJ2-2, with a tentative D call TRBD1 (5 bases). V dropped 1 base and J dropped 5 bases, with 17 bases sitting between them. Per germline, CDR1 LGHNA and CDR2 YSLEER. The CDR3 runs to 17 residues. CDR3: CASSQARIGQGTGELFF. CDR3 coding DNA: TGCGCCAGCAGCCAAGCTAGAATCGGGCAGGGAACCGGGGAGCTGTTTTTT.

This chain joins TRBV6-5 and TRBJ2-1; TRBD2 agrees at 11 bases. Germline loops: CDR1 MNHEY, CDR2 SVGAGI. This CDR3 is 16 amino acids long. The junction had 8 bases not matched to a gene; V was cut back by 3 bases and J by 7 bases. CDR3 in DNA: TGTGCCAGCAGTTATTATAGCGGGGGGGCCTCAAATGAGCAGTTCTTC. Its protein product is CASSYYSGGASNEQFF.

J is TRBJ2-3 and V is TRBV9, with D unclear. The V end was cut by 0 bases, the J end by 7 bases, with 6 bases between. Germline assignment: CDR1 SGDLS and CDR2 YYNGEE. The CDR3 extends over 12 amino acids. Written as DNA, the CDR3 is TGTGCCAGCAGCGTAGGGCCCTATACGCAGTATTTT. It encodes CASSVGPYTQYF.

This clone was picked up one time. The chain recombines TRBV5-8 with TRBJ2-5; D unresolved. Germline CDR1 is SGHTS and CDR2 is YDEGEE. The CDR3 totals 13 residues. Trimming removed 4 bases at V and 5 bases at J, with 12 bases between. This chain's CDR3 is CASSERIGETQYF. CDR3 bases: TGTGCCAGCAGCGAACGGATCGGGGAGACCCAGTACTTC.

CDR3 nucleotides: TGTGCCAGCAGCCAAGGGGACAGGGGGCGCACTGAAGCTTTCTTT. It specifies CASSQGDRGRTEAFF. The J gene is TRBJ1-1, the V gene TRBV3-1 (or the pseudogene TRBV3-2); 12 bases align to TRBD1. Germline V gene lookup returns CDR1 LGHDT and CDR2 YNNKEL (reference sequence). This CDR3 comprises 15 residues. The V segment lost 1 base and the J segment 4 bases; nucleotides outside the gene matches: 1.